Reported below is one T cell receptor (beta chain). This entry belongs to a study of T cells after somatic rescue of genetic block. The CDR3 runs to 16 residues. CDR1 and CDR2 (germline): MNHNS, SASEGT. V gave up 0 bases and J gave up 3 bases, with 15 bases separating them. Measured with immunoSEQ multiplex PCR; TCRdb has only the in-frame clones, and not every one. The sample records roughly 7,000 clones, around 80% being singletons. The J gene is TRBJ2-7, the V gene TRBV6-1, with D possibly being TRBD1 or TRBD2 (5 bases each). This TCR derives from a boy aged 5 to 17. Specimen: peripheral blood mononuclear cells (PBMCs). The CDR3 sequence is CASSEALQGVGYEQYF. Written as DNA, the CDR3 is TGTGCCAGCAGTGAAGCGCTTCAGGGAGTGGGCTACGAGCAGTACTTC.